This T cell receptor beta chain came from a study of vaccination and CD4 T cells after COVID-19. Study summary: Sampling after COVID took place at a median of about 91 days (range 35 to 161) following diagnosis.

The Oncomine TCR Beta short-read assay was what sequenced the DNA obtained from cultured CD4+ T cells. TCRdb fed the PCR reads into MiXCR, producing one record per CDR3 protein. The sample contains roughly 13,000 distinct CDR3 sequences, about two fifths of which appear only once. For this clonotype: The antigen is not known.

Whole-study findings and limits: Within convalescent individuals, 304 out of 307 vaccine-specific clones proved to be spike mono-reactive.

The treatment was: roughly 10-day PBMC culture with coronavirus spike peptide pools or control peptides (ViraFEST assay). CDR3 length equals 12 residues. Germline V gene data show CDR1 as DFQATT and CDR2 as SNEGSKA (reference sequence). Trimming took 3 bases from V and 7 from J; bases not matched to a gene: 6. Sequencing used CD4+ T cells from blood, cultured in vitro, obtained before SARS-CoV-2 vaccination. This TCR was recovered from a human donor who had recovered from COVID-19. The chain couples TRBV20-1 to TRBJ2-7; 7 bases match TRBD2. CDR3 sequence: CSASGGIHEQYF. In DNA form, the CDR3 reads TGCAGTGCTAGCGGGGGGATCCATGAGCAGTACTTC.